The present T cell receptor beta chain was sequenced within a study of early T cells in non-severe SARS-CoV-2 infection. Across the study: From unsorted whole blood, bulk RNA was sequenced, and the chains remained unpaired. Study-wide findings and caveats: Private and CD4 specificities were missed by VDJdb matching, which favored anti-spike CD8 responses.

Concerning this clonotype itself: Its antigen remains unknown.

Unique molecular identifiers tagged individual cDNA molecules. In TCRdb, the 5' RACE reads were re-called with MiXCR into one record per CDR3 protein. Of about 60,000 distinct CDR3 sequences in the sample, roughly 12% are singletons; the top ten hold 2.9%. Trimming took 9 bases from V and 3 from J, leaving 11 bases between them. The CDR3 spans 12 residues. Per germline, CDR1 SEHNR and CDR2 FQNEAQ (reference sequence). The starting material was whole blood, obtained at baseline. This sequence joins TRBV7-9 and TRBJ1-2, with a possible D match to TRBD1 (6 bases). The receptor was isolated from an adult who was a healthcare worker with PCR-confirmed SARS-CoV-2 infection or an uninfected control (not recorded which). Here the CDR3 DNA reads TGTGCCAGTACACAGGGCGACTATGGCTACACCTTC. It translates to CASTQGDYGYTF.